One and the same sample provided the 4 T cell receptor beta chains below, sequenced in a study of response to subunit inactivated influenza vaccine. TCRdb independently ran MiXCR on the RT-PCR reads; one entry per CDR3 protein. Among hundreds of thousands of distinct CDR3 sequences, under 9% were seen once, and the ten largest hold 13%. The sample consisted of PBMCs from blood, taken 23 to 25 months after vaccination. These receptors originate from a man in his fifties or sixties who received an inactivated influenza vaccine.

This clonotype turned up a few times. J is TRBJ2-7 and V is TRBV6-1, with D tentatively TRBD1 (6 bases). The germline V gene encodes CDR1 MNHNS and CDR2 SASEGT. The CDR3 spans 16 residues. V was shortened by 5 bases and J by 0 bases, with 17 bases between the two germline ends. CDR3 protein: CASSMGHPPLSYEQYF. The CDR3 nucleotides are TGTGCCAGCAGTATGGGACACCCTCCTCTCTCCTACGAGCAGTACTTC.

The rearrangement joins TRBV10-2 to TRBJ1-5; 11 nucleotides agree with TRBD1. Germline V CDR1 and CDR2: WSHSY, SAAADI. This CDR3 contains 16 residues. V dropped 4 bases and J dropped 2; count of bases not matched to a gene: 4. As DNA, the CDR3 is TGCGCCAGCAGTGGGGTGGGACAGGGGGGCAATCAGCCCCAGCATTTT. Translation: CASSGVGQGGNQPQHF.

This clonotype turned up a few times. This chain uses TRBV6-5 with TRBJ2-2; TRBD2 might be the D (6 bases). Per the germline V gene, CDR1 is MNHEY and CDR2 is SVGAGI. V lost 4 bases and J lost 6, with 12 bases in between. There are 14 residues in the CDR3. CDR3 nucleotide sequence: TGTGCCAGCAGTTCCTACGGGGGTCCCGGGGAGCTGTTTTTT. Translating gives CASSSYGGPGELFF.

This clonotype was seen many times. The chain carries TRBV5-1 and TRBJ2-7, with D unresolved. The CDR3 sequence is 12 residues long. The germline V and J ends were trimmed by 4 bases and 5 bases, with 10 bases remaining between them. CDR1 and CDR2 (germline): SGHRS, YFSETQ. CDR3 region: CASSPLGNEQYF. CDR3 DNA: TGCGCCAGCAGCCCTCTTGGTAACGAGCAGTACTTC.